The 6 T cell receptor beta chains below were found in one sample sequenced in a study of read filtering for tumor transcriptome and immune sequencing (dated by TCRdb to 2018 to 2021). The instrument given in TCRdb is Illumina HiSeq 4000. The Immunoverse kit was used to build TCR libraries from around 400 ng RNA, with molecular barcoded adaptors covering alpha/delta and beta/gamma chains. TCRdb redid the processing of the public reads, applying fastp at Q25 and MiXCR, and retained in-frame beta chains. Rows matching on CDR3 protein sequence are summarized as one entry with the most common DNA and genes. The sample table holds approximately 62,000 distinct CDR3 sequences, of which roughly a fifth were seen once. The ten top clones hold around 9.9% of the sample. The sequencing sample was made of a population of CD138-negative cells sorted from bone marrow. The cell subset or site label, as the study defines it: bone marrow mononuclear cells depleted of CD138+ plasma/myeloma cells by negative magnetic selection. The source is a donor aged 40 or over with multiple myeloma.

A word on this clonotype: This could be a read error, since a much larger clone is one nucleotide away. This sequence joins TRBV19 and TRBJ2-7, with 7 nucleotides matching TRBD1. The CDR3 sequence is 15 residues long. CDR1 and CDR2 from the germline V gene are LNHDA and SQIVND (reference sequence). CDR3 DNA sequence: TGTGCCAGTAGTACGCCGGGGACAGCATCCTACGAGCAGTGCTTC. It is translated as CASSTPGTASYEQCF.

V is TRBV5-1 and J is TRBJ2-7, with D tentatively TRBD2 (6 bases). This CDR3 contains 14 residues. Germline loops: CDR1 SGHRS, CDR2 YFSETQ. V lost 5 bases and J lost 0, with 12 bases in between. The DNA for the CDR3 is TGCGCCAGCAGAAGGGACTTGTCCTCCTACGAGCAGTACTTC. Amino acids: CASRRDLSSYEQYF.

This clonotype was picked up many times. The CDR3 nucleotides are TGTGCCATCAGTGGACTAGCGGGGGCAGATACGCAGTATTTT. Protein sequence: CAISGLAGADTQYF. V is TRBV10-3 and J is TRBJ2-3; 12 nucleotides match TRBD2. CDR1 and CDR2 from the germline V gene are ENHRY and SYGVKD. V lost 4 bases and J lost 4; bases outside the gene matches: 0. This CDR3 comprises 14 residues.

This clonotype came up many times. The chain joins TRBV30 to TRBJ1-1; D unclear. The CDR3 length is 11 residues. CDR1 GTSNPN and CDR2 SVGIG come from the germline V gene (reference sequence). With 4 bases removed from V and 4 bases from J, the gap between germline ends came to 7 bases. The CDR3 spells CAWTSRTEAFF. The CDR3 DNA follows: TGTGCCTGGACGAGTCGCACTGAAGCTTTCTTT.

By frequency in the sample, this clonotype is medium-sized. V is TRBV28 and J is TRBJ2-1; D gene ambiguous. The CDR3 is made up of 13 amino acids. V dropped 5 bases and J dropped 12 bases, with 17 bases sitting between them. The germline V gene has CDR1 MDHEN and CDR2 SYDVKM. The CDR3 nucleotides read TGTGCCAGCAGTCTCGCGTTACGGGCTACGCAGTTCTTC. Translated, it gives CASSLALRATQFF.

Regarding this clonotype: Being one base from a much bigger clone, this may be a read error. CDR3 sequence: CASSLDSWSREKLFF. Here the CDR3 DNA reads TGCGCCAGCAGCTTGGACTCCTGGTCCAGGGAAAAACTGTTTTTT. The genes are TRBV5-1 and TRBJ1-4; D ambiguous. Looked up from germline, CDR1 is SGHRS and CDR2 is YFSETQ. CDR3 size: 15 residues. Trimming stripped 0 bases from V and 8 bases from J, with 14 bases between.